This TCR beta chain was recorded in a study of control samples from healthy donors and cancer patients. Method: immunoSEQ multiplex PCR; TCRdb's copy keeps in-frame clones and lacks some. The table lists 150,000 to 200,000 clones, around 90% of them singletons. The germline CDR1 and CDR2 sequences are SGHTA and FQGNSA. J gave up 14 bases and V 2 bases, and 7 bases lay outside the gene matches. The length of the CDR3 is 14 residues. This TCR derives from a woman between 25 and 40 years old in good health. The V call is TRBV7-2, the J call TRBJ2-1; 12 positions agree with TRBD1. Sequencing was carried out using blood. The CDR3 loop reads CASSLNTGTGGEFF. The DNA of the CDR3 is TGTGCCAGCAGCTTAAATACCGGGACAGGGGGCGAGTTCTTC.